This section outlines one TCR beta chain sequence together with its context. Its antigen remains unknown. The data were obtained in a study of neoadjuvant nivolumab and ipilimumab in lung cancer. For the study at large: The combination arm added day-1 ipilimumab 1 mg/kg to nivolumab 3 mg/kg on days 1, 15, 29.

Germline CDR1 and CDR2: MNHEY and SVGAGI. The CDR3 contains 15 residues. Trimming cost V 2 bases and J 1 base, with 11 bases left between them. Study-level findings and limits: From pretherapy to surgery, tumor richness and clonality rose with dual therapy. TCR richness and clonality were higher in tumors than adjacent uninvolved lung.

Only in-frame clones appear in the TCRdb table, and some are missing; sequencing was by immunoSEQ multiplex PCR. This table holds about 27,000 clones, 76% found once. This clonotype was sampled from an adult with non-small cell lung cancer. The specimen was tumor tissue, collected after neoadjuvant nivolumab, alone or with ipilimumab, at or shortly before surgery. This chain connects TRBV6-5 to TRBJ1-1; maybe TRBD1 (5 bases). CDR3 in amino acids: CASSYGGAGNTEAFF. The CDR3, as DNA: TGTGCCAGCAGTTACGGAGGGGCAGGGAACACTGAAGCTTTCTTT.